These 20 T cell receptor beta chains came from one sample sequenced in a study of response to subunit inactivated influenza vaccine. TCRdb called the RT-PCR reads again in MiXCR, with one record for every CDR3 protein. The sample holds roughly 760,000 distinct CDR3 sequences, around 20% seen once. The sample here was PBMCs from blood, taken 4 to 6 days after vaccination. The receptors come from a man aged 50-59 years who received an inactivated influenza vaccine.

Only a few counts were recorded for this clonotype. V usage is TRBV9 and J usage is TRBJ2-1; 9 bases map to TRBD1. The CDR3 runs to 14 residues. Germline V gives CDR1 SGDLS, CDR2 YYNGEE. J lost 7 bases, V lost 4 bases, and 6 bases had no gene match. The CDR3 region has the DNA TGTGCCAGCAGCCTGGGGACAGGGAAGAATGAGCAGTTCTTC. Translation gives CASSLGTGKNEQFF.

This clonotype was recorded a few times. The V gene is TRBV5-1, the J gene TRBJ2-2; TRBD2 might be the D (6 bases). The V end was cut by 0 bases, the J end by 4 bases, with 10 bases between. CDR3 length: 15 amino acids. Germline V CDR1 and CDR2: SGHRS, YFSETQ. The CDR3: CASSLAQTSTGELFF. The DNA for the CDR3 is TGCGCCAGCAGCTTGGCTCAGACTAGCACCGGGGAGCTGTTTTTT.

This clonotype was found a few times. The genes are TRBV7-9 and TRBJ1-2; D perhaps matches TRBD1 (5 bases). Germline V gene sequence: CDR1 SEHNR, CDR2 FQNEAQ (reference sequence). Trimming took 5 bases from V and 4 from J, leaving 11 bases between them. The CDR3 sequence is 13 residues long. CDR3: CASSPRTTYGYTF. DNA for the CDR3: TGTGCCAGCAGCCCCCGGACAACCTATGGCTACACCTTC.

The V call is TRBV4-2, the J call TRBJ2-3; D is undetermined. Trimming shortened V by 5 bases and J by 6 bases, and 12 bases separated the two germline ends. The germline V gene has CDR1 LGHNA and CDR2 YNFKEQ. The CDR3 consists of 13 residues. Here the CDR3 DNA reads TGTGCCAGCAGCACTGACGCTGGGGATACGCAGTATTTT. Protein: CASSTDAGDTQYF.

This clonotype was picked up a small number of times. This chain links TRBV21-1 with TRBJ2-7; TRBD2, as called in the table, went unchecked against the DNA. TRBV21-1 is described as a pseudogene. This CDR3 has 16 residues. In DNA, the CDR3 is TGTGCCAGCAGAAACACAGAGTCCTTACACGTCTACGAGCAGTACTTC. This gives the protein CASRNTESLHVYEQYF.

This chain joins TRBV30 and TRBJ2-7; perhaps TRBD1 as D (6 bases). The CDR3 runs to 14 residues. The V end was cut by 5 bases, the J end by 3 bases, with 17 bases between. The germline V gene encodes CDR1 GTSNPN and CDR2 SVGIG (reference sequence). As DNA, the CDR3 is TGTGCCTGGGGCTCGCCGGACAGAAACTACGAGCAGTACTTC. Its translation: CAWGSPDRNYEQYF.

This clonotype was counted only a few times. The CDR3 DNA is TGCGCCAGCAGCTTGTGGGCTAGCGGGGGCCACAATGAGCAGTTCTTC. Amino acid sequence: CASSLWASGGHNEQFF. The chain carries TRBV5-1 and TRBJ2-1; 10 bases fit TRBD2. CDR1 SGHRS and CDR2 YFSETQ come from the germline V gene. The length of the CDR3 is 16 residues. Unmatched junction bases numbered 6, after V lost 1 base and J lost 5 bases.

A few counts support this clonotype. V and J are TRBV5-1 and TRBJ2-5; D could derive from TRBD1 or TRBD2 (5 bases each). V was shortened by 0 bases and J by 4 bases, with 13 bases between the two germline ends. CDR1 and CDR2 from the germline V gene are SGHRS and YFSETQ. The CDR3 has 15 residues. CDR3 in amino acids: CASSLEMGVGETQYF. DNA of the CDR3: TGCGCCAGCAGCTTGGAAATGGGGGTAGGAGAGACCCAGTACTTC. The complete variable domain, with remaining parts taken from reference TRBV5-1 and TRBJ2-5, reads KAGVTQTPRYLIKTRGQQVTLSCSPISGHRSVSWYQQTPGQGLQFLFEYFSETQRNKGNFPGRFSGRQFSNSRSEMNVSTLELGDSALYLCASSLEMGVGETQYFGPGTRLLVL.

This clonotype came up many times. V usage is TRBV7-2 and J usage is TRBJ2-4; D possibly uses TRBD1 or TRBD2 (5 bases each). CDR3 size: 14 residues. The germline V gene encodes CDR1 SGHTA and CDR2 FQGNSA. V lost 5 bases to trimming and J lost 0 bases, with 8 bases between them. Here the CDR3 reads CASSPGTAKNIQYF. CDR3 coding DNA: TGTGCCAGCAGCCCAGGGACAGCCAAAAACATTCAGTACTTC. Filled out from reference TRBV7-2 and TRBJ2-4, the complete variable domain reads GAGVSQSPSNKVTEKGKDVELRCDPISGHTALYWYRQSLGQGLEFLIYFQGNSAPDKSGLPSDRFSAERTGGSVSTLTIQRTQQEDSAVYLCASSPGTAKNIQYFGAGTRLSVL.

This clonotype was seen a few times. The V call is TRBV15, the J call TRBJ2-6; D is unresolved. CDR1 and CDR2 from the germline V gene are LNHNV and YYDKDF (reference sequence). The CDR3 loop spans 15 amino acids. Between the trimmed V and J ends, which lost 1 base and 2 bases, there was a span of 6 bases. The CDR3 region is CATSRAQPGANVLTF. The CDR3 DNA is TGTGCCACCAGCAGAGCACAGCCTGGGGCCAACGTCCTGACTTTC.

The chain employs TRBV3-1 and TRBJ1-1, with 12 bases identical to TRBD1. V was pared by 3 bases and J by 3 bases, with 8 bases of the junction left unmatched. This CDR3 region has 17 residues. CDR1 is LGHDT and CDR2 is YNNKEL in the germline V gene (reference sequence). The CDR3: CASSHGTGGNRDTEAFF. In nucleotides, the CDR3 is TGTGCCAGCAGCCACGGGACAGGGGGCAATCGGGACACTGAAGCTTTCTTT.

This clonotype was counted a few times. This chain connects TRBV30 to TRBJ2-7; weak D call: TRBD1 (6 bases). Germline loops: CDR1 GTSNPN, CDR2 SVGIG (reference sequence). Trimming pared 3 bases from V and 8 bases from J, leaving 17 bases between. CDR3 size: 13 residues. The CDR3 nucleotides read TGTGCCTGGAGAGTGAAGACCTGGGACAAGCAGTACTTC. Amino acids: CAWRVKTWDKQYF.

In its sample, this clonotype was seen a few times. This chain uses TRBV5-1 with TRBJ2-1, with 12 bases that match TRBD2. CDR1 and CDR2 (germline): SGHRS, YFSETQ. The J segment lost 8 bases and the V segment lost 1 base, leaving 7 bases of the junction unmatched. The CDR3 is 16 amino acids. The CDR3 DNA follows: TGCGCCAGCAGCTTGAGGGCTAGCGGGGGGGAAGATGAGCAGTTCTTC. Translation gives CASSLRASGGEDEQFF.

The J gene is TRBJ2-7, the V gene TRBV28, with D perhaps TRBD2 (6 bases). Germline V gives CDR1 MDHEN, CDR2 SYDVKM. Trimming stripped 6 bases from V and 2 bases from J, with 11 bases between. The CDR3 totals 13 residues. As DNA, the CDR3 is TGTGCCAGCAGCAGGTGGGGGGCCTACGAGCAGTACTTC. Encoded protein: CASSRWGAYEQYF.

CDR3 bases: TGCAGCGTTGCCTCCCGACGGGGCTGGGAATACACCATATATTTT. It translates to CSVASRRGWEYTIYF. J is TRBJ1-3 and V is TRBV29-1, with D possibly matching TRBD1 (5 bases). V was trimmed by 4 bases and J by 8 bases, leaving 21 bases between them. The length of the CDR3 is 15 residues. The germline V gene encodes CDR1 SQVTM and CDR2 ANQGSEA.

V usage is TRBV7-2 and J usage is TRBJ2-1; D is ambiguous. Trimming removed 2 bases at V and 7 bases at J, with 9 bases between. CDR3 length: 13 residues. Germline V gene data show CDR1 as SGHTA and CDR2 as FQGNSA. CDR3 region: CASSLRLVNEQFF. Written as DNA, the CDR3 is TGTGCCAGCAGCTTACGGCTAGTAAATGAGCAGTTCTTC.

The V call is TRBV24-1, the J call TRBJ2-2; D is perhaps TRBD1 (5 bases). Germline values: CDR1 KGHDR, CDR2 SFDVKD. The CDR3 consists of 14 residues. V was clipped by 5 bases and J by 7 bases, with 13 bases between them. CDR3 region: CATSGAGSYGELFF. For the CDR3, the DNA is TGTGCCACCAGTGGGGCAGGGTCATACGGGGAGCTGTTTTTT.

This clonotype was observed at least ten times. The chain is built from TRBV12-3 or TRBV12-4 and TRBJ2-7; maybe TRBD2 (5 bases). This CDR3 is built from 14 residues. Trimming removed 6 bases at V and 2 bases at J, with 14 bases between. This chain's CDR3 is CASSLAGGAYEQYF. As DNA, the CDR3 is TGTGCCAGCAGCTTGGCCGGAGGAGCCTACGAGCAGTACTTC.

This chain joins TRBV28 and TRBJ2-7; D is perhaps TRBD2 (5 bases). V lost 2 bases to trimming and J lost 3 bases, with 8 bases between them. The CDR3 is 13 amino acids. From germline, CDR1 is MDHEN and CDR2 SYDVKM. CDR3 amino acids: CASSLPGIYEQYF. The CDR3 DNA reads as TGTGCCAGCAGTTTACCGGGGATCTACGAGCAGTACTTC. Full variable domain (rest looked up from reference TRBV28 and TRBJ2-7): DVKVTQSSRYLVKRTGEKVFLECVQDMDHENMFWYRQDPGLGLRLIYFSYDVKMKEKGDIPEGYSVSREKKERFSLILESASTNQTSMYLCASSLPGIYEQYFGPGTRLTVT.

The rearrangement uses TRBV11-2 and TRBJ1-2, with TRBD1 identical over 8 bases. The CDR3 covers 17 residues. Trimming removed 5 bases from V and 3 bases from J; junction bases left unmatched: 14. Germline V CDR1 and CDR2: SGHAT, FQNNGV. The CDR3 is CASSAYLTDRGDYGYTF. CDR3 nucleotide sequence: TGTGCCAGCAGCGCATATCTAACCGACAGGGGCGACTATGGCTACACCTTC.